The present T cell receptor beta chain was sequenced within a study of T cell clonality in common variable immunodeficiency. CDR3 size: 18 residues. V shed 5 bases and J 1 base; nucleotides not matched to a gene: 13. CDR1 and CDR2 (germline): PRHDT, FYEKMQ (reference sequence). This clone was observed many times. The read comes to an end 3 residues before the CDR3 does, leaving the germline J gene to fill in the end. Equal genomic DNA amounts from CVID and control samples were sequenced. Repertoires were generated with immunoSEQ multiplex PCR, while TCRdb's copy carries only in-frame clones and drops some. The data show approximately 34,000 clones, with none appearing a single time.

The V call is TRBV13, the J call TRBJ2-3; 9 positions agree with TRBD2. This clonotype was obtained from a person aged 18 to 69 in good health. Sequenced sample: peripheral blood mononuclear cells. CDR3 protein: CASSDRGAGGIRTDTQYF. The sequenced part of the CDR3 DNA is TGTGCCAGCAGCGACCGGGGGGCGGGGGGGATACGCACAGATACG.